This T cell receptor beta chain was obtained from a study of T cells expressing NK-cell markers. The authors made TCR beta cDNA libraries by 5'RACE template switching. This switching added a universal primer site and UMIs. TCRdb reanalyzed the 5' RACE reads, giving one entry per CDR3 protein sequence and no DNA. Across fewer than 200,000 distinct CDR3 sequences, the top ten clones capture 18% of the sample. Germline assignment: CDR1 MNHNY and CDR2 SVGAGI (reference sequence). The length of the CDR3 is 11 residues. The chain uses TRBV6-6 and TRBJ2-7. Material: blood T cells: a sorted CD56 or NKG2C T cell subset, CD4+ or CD8+ T cells, or bulk PBMC T cells (not recorded which). The receptor comes from a woman between 18 and 69 years old in good health. The CDR3 loop is CASSDSTGQYF.